Here is one TCR beta chain with its context. No cognate antigen has been identified for it. It has no much larger one-base neighbor in the sample; base qualities were not kept. There are 15 amino acids in the CDR3, from cysteine to phenylalanine inclusive. Here the CDR3 DNA is all that survives: 45 bases in frame from base 1. CDR1 and CDR2 are drawn from the germline V gene: SGDLS, YYNGEE. Unmatched junction bases come to 10, with V trimmed by 4 bases and J by 6 bases. This specimen belongs to a study of blood T cell repertoires in COVID-19 (TCRdb year 2020). The study in broad terms: Samples covering the acute and convalescent phases of COVID-19 were provided by collaborators in the United States, Italy and Spain. The material from the prospective study consisted of cDNA or gDNA derived from T cells, B-cell-depleted T cells, or PBMCs. The dataset comprised deeply sampled blood TCRbeta repertoires from subjects exposed to, actively infected with, or recovered from COVID-19. The repertoires were released in a freely available public database meant as a resource for research on the immune response to SARS-CoV-2. Samples were obtained from the ongoing ImmuneRACE study (first 160 participants) and from 1,254 subjects provided by 6 global collaborators. Nearly every sample came with metadata listing a de-identified subject ID, COVID-19 status, age in years and sex. Where HLA class I and class II types were available, the types were taken from metadata supplied by the sample provider, not from assay-based typing. Broad study findings and their caveats: How much clinical and demographic metadata was included differed by source and by participant, and the metadata was provided uncurated.

TCRbeta CDR3 regions were amplified from genomic DNA by means of the immunoSEQ Assay, a bias-controlled multiplex PCR. In the source study's methods: Nucleated cell counts per sample were estimated from amplification of reference gene primers within the assay. To quantify the absolute abundance of each unique TCRbeta CDR3 rearrangement, sequence reads were collapsed and filtered. Productive Simpson clonality was computed per sample as the square root of Simpson's diversity index over productive rearrangements. This immuneACCESS table, as held by TCRdb, lists in-frame sequences with V and J called but not all clones. Of the missing ones, under half trace to an unresolved V gene in checked studies; the others have no known cause. V, J and clone size were drawn from that table, and D and trimming were deduced from the DNA. The sample records about 250,000 clones, roughly 80% of which are singletons. The ten most abundant clones make up about 3.8% of the sample.

Enrolling through a virtual design, the prospective study's participants ranged in age from roughly 18 to 95 years and lived across roughly 24 United States geographic areas. In the prospective study, cohorts were assigned on the basis of participant-reported clinical history obtained from a screening survey and a study questionnaire. A participant counted as exposed if, within 2 weeks of entering the study, that participant had been in contact with someone who had a PCR-confirmed or clinician-diagnosed COVID-19 case. Mobile phlebotomists in the prospective study collected whole blood, serum and a nasopharyngeal or oropharyngeal swab from every participant. Additional blood draws and questionnaires over an approximately two-month period could optionally be provided by prospective study participants. Blood samples from the prospective study were shipped frozen or at room temperature prior to DNA extraction.

Rearrangement joined TRBV9 to TRBJ2-3; a stretch of 8 junction bases matches TRBD2. The receptor was derived from a woman in her thirties or forties who had been exposed to COVID-19. The sample was PBMCs or T cells enriched from blood (not recorded which). The DNA reads TGTGCCAGCAGCCCCGCCCGGGGGGGCCCCGATACGCAGTATTTT. Its amino acids are CASSPARGGPDTQYF.